Sequencing of this T cell receptor (beta chain) was carried out in a study of blood T cell repertoires in COVID-19. About the research overall: Specimens from acute and convalescent COVID-19 originated in the United States, Italy and Spain. T cells, B-cell-depleted T cells, or PBMCs supplied cDNA or gDNA.

Authors' methods: Amplified reference gene primers provided the basis for estimating nucleated cell counts. This table comes from immunoSEQ multiplex PCR, and its TCRdb copy is limited to in-frame clones, with some not included. V, J and clone size are those of that table, while D and trimming were read from the DNA. Among 70,000 to 85,000 clones listed, more than 75% were seen once. The source of this sequence is a woman in her fifties or sixties with acute or convalescent COVID-19. What was sequenced was peripheral blood.

The CDR3 loop is CASSILTAATYEQYF. CDR3 bases: TGTGCCAGCAGCATATTAACAGCCGCTACCTACGAGCAGTACTTC. J is TRBJ2-7 and V is TRBV28; D gene ambiguous. V shed 6 bases and J shed 2 bases, with 17 bases lying between them. The germline V gene has CDR1 MDHEN and CDR2 SYDVKM. The CDR3 length is 15 residues.